These T cell receptor beta chains were read from a single sample in a study of T cells in Graves' hyperthyroidism and ophthalmopathy. TCRdb processed the multiplex PCR reads anew with MiXCR; each CDR3 protein has one entry. The sample contains around 600,000 distinct CDR3 sequences, more than 12% of which appear only once. Sequencing was performed on blood. The receptors derive from a woman aged 45-59 years with Graves' ophthalmopathy. Both conserved end residues are part of each CDR3. Fields, in order: J gene, clone size, V gene, D gene, CDR3 DNA, CDR3 protein. The D gene is left open where the match is weak. The size field is filled for only some rows; it gives once, few, many or a size class.

TRBJ1-6 | - | TRBV3-1 | - | TGTGCCAGCACGTGGGATAGGGGTTCACCCCTCCACTTT | CASTWDRGSPLHF
TRBJ1-2 | few | TRBV12-3/TRBV12-4 | - | TGTGCCAGCAGTTCACAGTTCACATTGAATGGCTACACCTTC | CASSSQFTLNGYTF
TRBJ2-7 | many | TRBV11-2 | TRBD2 | TGTGCCAGCAGCGGACGACTAGCGGGAGGCTACGAGCAGTACTTC | CASSGRLAGGYEQYF
TRBJ2-3 | many | TRBV29-1 | - | TGCAGCGTCCGCGTTGGGCTAAGCACAGATACGCAGTATTTT | CSVRVGLSTDTQYF
TRBJ2-7 | many | TRBV5-1 | TRBD1 | TGTGCCAGCAGCTTAGGACAGGTCTACGAGCAGTACTTC | CASSLGQVYEQYF
TRBJ1-6 | - | TRBV5-4 | - | TGTGCCAGCAGCTTGCTGGGAGACAGCTATTATTCACCCCCAGACTTT | CASSLLGDSYYSPPDF
TRBJ1-5 | many | TRBV5-6 | TRBD1 | TGTGCCAGCAGCTTTACCGGGACAGGGTACAATCAGCCCCAGCATTTT | CASSFTGTGYNQPQHF
TRBJ1-3 | - | TRBV7-6 | - | TGTGCCAGCAGCTTATTGGAGGCCTCTGGAAACACCATATATTTT | CASSLLEASGNTIYF
TRBJ1-2 | many | TRBV2 | - | TGTGCCAGCAGTGGTTACTATGGCTACACCTTC | CASSGYYGYTF
TRBJ1-1 | - | TRBV12-5 | TRBD1 | TGTGCTAGTGCCAGAAACAGGGGTAAAGCTTTCTTT | CASARNRGKAFF